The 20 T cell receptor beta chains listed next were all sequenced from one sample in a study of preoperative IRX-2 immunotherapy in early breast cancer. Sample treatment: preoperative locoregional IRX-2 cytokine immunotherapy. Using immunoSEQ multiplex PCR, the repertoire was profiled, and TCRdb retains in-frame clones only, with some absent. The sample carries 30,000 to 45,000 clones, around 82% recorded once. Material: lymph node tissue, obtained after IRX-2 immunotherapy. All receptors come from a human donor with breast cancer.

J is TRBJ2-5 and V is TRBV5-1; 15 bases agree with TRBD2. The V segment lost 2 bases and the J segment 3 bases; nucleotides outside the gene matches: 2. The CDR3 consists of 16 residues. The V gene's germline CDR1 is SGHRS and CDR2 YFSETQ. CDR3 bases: TGCGCCAGCAGCTTCGGGACTAGCGGGGGGAAAGAGACCCAGTACTTC. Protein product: CASSFGTSGGKETQYF.

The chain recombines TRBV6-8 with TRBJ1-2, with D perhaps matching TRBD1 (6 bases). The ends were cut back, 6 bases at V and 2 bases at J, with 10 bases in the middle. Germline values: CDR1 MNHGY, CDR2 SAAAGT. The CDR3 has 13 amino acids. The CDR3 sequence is CASSPDRNYGYTF. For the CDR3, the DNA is TGTGCCAGCAGCCCCGACAGGAACTATGGCTACACCTTC.

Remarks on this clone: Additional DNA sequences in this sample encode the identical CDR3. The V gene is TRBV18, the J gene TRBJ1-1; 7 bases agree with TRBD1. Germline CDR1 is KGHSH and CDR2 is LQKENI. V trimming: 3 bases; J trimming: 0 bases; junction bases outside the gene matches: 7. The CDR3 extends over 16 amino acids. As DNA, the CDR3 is TGTGCCAGCTCACCTAGGCAGGGGGGAATGAACACTGAAGCTTTCTTT. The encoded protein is CASSPRQGGMNTEAFF.

This CDR3 reads CASSSGLAGGLYEQYF. In DNA form, the CDR3 reads TGTGCCAGCAGTTCCGGACTAGCGGGGGGGCTCTACGAGCAGTACTTC. V usage is TRBV28 and J usage is TRBJ2-7; 15 bases fit TRBD2. This CDR3 has 16 amino acids. V was clipped by 4 bases and J by 3 bases; unmatched bases: 4. Germline CDR1 MDHEN, CDR2 SYDVKM.

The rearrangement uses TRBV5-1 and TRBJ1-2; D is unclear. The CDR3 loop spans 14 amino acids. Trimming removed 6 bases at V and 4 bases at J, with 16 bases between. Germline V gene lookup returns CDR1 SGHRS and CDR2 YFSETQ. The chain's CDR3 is CASTSGVVGYGYTF. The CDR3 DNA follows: TGCGCCAGCACCTCGGGAGTTGTTGGCTATGGCTACACCTTC.

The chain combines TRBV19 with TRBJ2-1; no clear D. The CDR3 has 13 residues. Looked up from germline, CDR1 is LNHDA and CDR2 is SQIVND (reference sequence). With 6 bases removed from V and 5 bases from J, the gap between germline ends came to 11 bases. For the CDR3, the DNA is TGTGCCAGTAGCGAGGCGGAAGACAATGAGCAGTTCTTC. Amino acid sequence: CASSEAEDNEQFF. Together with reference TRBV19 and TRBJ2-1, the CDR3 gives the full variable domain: DGGITQSPKYLFRKEGQNVTLSCEQNLNHDAMYWYRQDPGQGLRLIYYSQIVNDFQKGDIAEGYSVSREKKESFPLTVTSAQKNPTAFYLCASSEAEDNEQFFGPGTRLTVL.

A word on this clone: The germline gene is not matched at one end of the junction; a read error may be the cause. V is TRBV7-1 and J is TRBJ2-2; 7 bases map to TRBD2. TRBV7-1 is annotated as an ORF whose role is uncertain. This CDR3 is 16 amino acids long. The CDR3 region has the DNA TGTGCTAGCAGCCCCTCCGGGACTATCTTAACCGGGGAGCTGTTTTTT. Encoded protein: CASSPSGTILTGELFF.

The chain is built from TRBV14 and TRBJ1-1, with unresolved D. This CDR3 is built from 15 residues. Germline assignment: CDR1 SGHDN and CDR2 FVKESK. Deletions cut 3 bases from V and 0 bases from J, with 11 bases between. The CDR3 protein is CASSQSARLNTEAFF. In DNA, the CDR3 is TGTGCCAGCAGCCAGAGTGCCCGGTTGAACACTGAAGCTTTCTTT.

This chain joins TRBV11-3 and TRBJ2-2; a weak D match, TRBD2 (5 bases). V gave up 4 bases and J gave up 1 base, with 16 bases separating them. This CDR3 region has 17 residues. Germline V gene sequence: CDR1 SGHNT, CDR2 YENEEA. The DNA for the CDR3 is TGTGCCAGCAGCTCCCTTAACGGGATATTGAACACCGGGGAGCTGTTTTTT. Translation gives CASSSLNGILNTGELFF. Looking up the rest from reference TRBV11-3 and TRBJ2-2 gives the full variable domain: EAGVVQSPRYKIIEKKQPVAFWCNPISGHNTLYWYLQNLGQGPELLIRYENEEAVDDSQLPKDRFSAERLKGVDSTLKIQPAELGDSAVYLCASSSLNGILNTGELFFGEGSRLTVL.

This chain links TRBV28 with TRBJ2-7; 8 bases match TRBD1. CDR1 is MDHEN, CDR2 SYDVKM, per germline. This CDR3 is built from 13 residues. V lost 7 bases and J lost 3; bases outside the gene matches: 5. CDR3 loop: CASTTGVHYEQYF. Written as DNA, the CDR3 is TGTGCCAGCACGACAGGGGTACACTACGAGCAGTACTTC.

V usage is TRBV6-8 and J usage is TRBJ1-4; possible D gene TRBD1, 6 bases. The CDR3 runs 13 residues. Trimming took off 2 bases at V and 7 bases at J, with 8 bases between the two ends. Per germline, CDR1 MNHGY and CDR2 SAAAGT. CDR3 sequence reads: CASSYIQGEKLFF. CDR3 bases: TGTGCCAGCAGTTACATACAGGGTGAAAAACTGTTTTTT.

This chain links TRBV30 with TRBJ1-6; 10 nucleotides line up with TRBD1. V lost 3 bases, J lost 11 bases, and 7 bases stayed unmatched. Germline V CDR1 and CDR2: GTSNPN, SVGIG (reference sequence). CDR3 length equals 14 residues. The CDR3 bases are TGTGCCTGGAGGCTGACAGGGGGCAGGGCACCCCTCCACTTT. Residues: CAWRLTGGRAPLHF.

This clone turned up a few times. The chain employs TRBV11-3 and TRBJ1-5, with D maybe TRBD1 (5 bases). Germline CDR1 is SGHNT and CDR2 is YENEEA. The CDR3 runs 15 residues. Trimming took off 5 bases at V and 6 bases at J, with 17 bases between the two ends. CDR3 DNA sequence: TGTGCCAGCAGCCAAGCCCGGGGGACGGGTCAGCCCCAGCATTTT. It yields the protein CASSQARGTGQPQHF.

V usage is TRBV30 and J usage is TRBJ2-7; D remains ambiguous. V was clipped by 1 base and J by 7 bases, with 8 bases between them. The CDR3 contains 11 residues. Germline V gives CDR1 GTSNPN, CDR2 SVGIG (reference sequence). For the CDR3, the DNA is TGTGCCTGGAGTGGAAACGGTGAGCAGTACTTC. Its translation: CAWSGNGEQYF.

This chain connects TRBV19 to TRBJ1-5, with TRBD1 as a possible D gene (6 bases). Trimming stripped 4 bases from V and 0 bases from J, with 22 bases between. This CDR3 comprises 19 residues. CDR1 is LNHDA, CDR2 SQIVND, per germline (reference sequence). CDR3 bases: TGTGCCAGTAGTACCACAGGGACCCCAATTGGATATAGCAATCAGCCCCAGCATTTT. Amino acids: CASSTTGTPIGYSNQPQHF. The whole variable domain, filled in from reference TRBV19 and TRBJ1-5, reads DGGITQSPKYLFRKEGQNVTLSCEQNLNHDAMYWYRQDPGQGLRLIYYSQIVNDFQKGDIAEGYSVSREKKESFPLTVTSAQKNPTAFYLCASSTTGTPIGYSNQPQHFGDGTRLSIL.

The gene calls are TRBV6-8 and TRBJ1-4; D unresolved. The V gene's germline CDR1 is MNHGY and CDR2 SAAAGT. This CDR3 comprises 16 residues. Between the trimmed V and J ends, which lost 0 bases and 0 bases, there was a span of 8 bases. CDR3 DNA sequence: TGTGCCAGCAGTTACTCATTCGGAGCAACTAATGAAAAACTGTTTTTT. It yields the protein CASSYSFGATNEKLFF.

The CDR3 sequence is CASRQRGAWDFYTF. The CDR3 DNA is TGTGCCAGCAGACAGAGGGGGGCGTGGGACTTCTACACCTTC. V is TRBV11-3 and J is TRBJ1-2; weak D call: TRBD1 (6 bases). Germline values: CDR1 SGHNT, CDR2 YENEEA. The CDR3 is made up of 14 amino acids. The V end lost 6 bases, the J end lost 10 bases, and 21 bases lay between the germline ends.

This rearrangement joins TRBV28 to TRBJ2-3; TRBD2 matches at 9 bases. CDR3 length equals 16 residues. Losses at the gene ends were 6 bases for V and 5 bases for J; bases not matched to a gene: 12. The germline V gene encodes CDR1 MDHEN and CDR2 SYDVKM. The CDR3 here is CASSPEEAGGLDTQYF. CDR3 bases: TGTGCCAGCAGCCCTGAAGAAGCGGGGGGCCTAGATACGCAGTATTTT.

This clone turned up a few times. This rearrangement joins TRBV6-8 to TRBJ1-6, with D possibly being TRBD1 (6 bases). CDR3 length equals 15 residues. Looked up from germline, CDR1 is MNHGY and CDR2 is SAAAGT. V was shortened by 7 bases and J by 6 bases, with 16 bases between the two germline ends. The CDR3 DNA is TGTGCCAGCAAAATATTGACAGGAGCTAATTCACCCCTCCACTTT. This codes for CASKILTGANSPLHF.

The CDR3 bases are TGTGCCAGCAGTTACTCCTCGGATCGACAGGGCCATGGCTACACCTTC. It encodes CASSYSSDRQGHGYTF. The chain joins TRBV6-8 to TRBJ1-2; 7 nucleotides agree with TRBD1. Per the germline V gene, CDR1 is MNHGY and CDR2 is SAAAGT. This CDR3 has 16 amino acids. V trimming: 0 bases; J trimming: 6 bases; junction bases outside the gene matches: 10.